In its sample, the clone carrying this T cell receptor beta chain was seen a few times. Antigen specificity is unknown. As every portion of the isolated RNA was reverse transcribed, the sequencing read expressed TCRB transcripts. TCRdb's copy holds only in-frame clones and misses some; the assay was immunoSEQ multiplex PCR. This table has roughly 310,000 clones, more than 9.5% appearing once. Trimming took off 5 bases at V and 0 bases at J, with 17 bases between the two ends. This CDR3 has 16 residues. Germline V CDR1 and CDR2: LNHDA, SQIVND (reference sequence). This sample was taken from a study of beta chain features in type 1 diabetes. Findings and caveats of the study: Researchers could not determine here whether HLA type influences TCRB rearrangement.

The sequencing sample was made of naive CD4+ T cells from blood. This TCR came from a woman between 25 and 40 years old in good health. J is TRBJ2-7 and V is TRBV19; possible D gene TRBD1, 6 bases. The CDR3 protein is CASSVWTPRGSYEQYF. In DNA form, the CDR3 reads TGTGCCAGTAGTGTCTGGACTCCCAGGGGCTCCTACGAGCAGTACTTC.